One TCR beta chain is described in this entry. This clonotype was seen only a few times. The clone's antigen remains unknown. Per-base quality was not reported, and no clone a single base away is much larger than it. This entry comes from a study of CD8 T cells in ankylosing spondylitis (dated by TCRdb to about 2017). Study-level background: T cell receptor beta repertoires were profiled in healthy donors and ankylosing spondylitis patients so that disease-linked TCR variants could be found. The full study cohort comprised about 23 ankylosing spondylitis patients and about a hundred healthy donors. Peripheral blood was sampled, and synovial fluid was additionally collected from ankylosing spondylitis patients.

Here is what the overall study found, with its caveats: Blood from ankylosing spondylitis patients appeared to be characterized by a TCR beta motif composed of about eight highly homologous amino acid variants. Significant enrichment of the disease-linked clones was reported in matched synovial fluid samples from ankylosing spondylitis patients. In peripheral blood, the disease-linked clones were found at relatively low frequencies and had a CD8+ phenotype. Some TCR beta motif variants had previously been reported in synovial fluid and blood of reactive arthritis patients, which suggested common disease-initiation mechanisms.

CDR1 and CDR2 are drawn from the germline V gene: SGHDN, FVKESK. The CDR3, cysteine through phenylalanine, is 15 amino acids long. The read is trimmed to its CDR3 DNA, 45 bases read in frame from base 1. V gives up 1 base and J gives up 2 bases, and the segment between their germline ends measures 11 bases. Reads for this sample came from an Illumina HiSeq 2500. TCR beta libraries were prepared by quantitative 5'-RACE with molecular barcodes. The study's processing was this. Disease-linked TCR variants were identified with a new computational method built on a probabilistic model of VDJ rearrangement. TCRdb passed the public sequencing reads through fastp at Q25 and MiXCR, retaining productive beta sequences. Each CDR3 protein gets just one entry, which takes the most common genes and DNA from the rows behind it. TCRdb assigned the V and J calls; the authors' analysis was not used. Recorded for this sample are 300,000 to 350,000 distinct CDR3 sequences; roughly 14% of them occurred a single time. About 1% of the sample belongs to the ten largest clones.

The sequence was collected from a male donor with ankylosing spondylitis or in good health (not recorded which). This chain is built from TRBV14 and TRBJ2-5; the best D guess is TRBD2, with 6 bases matching. Sequenced sample: blood, either unsorted or a sorted T cell fraction (not recorded which). The base sequence is TGTGCCAGCAGCCAAGGAGTGGGAGGACAAGAGACCCAGTACTTC. This yields the protein CASSQGVGGQETQYF.